The rows below give T cell receptor beta chains drawn from one sample of a study of human versus mouse CDR3 diversity and MHC coevolution. This table comes from immunoSEQ multiplex PCR, and its TCRdb copy is limited to in-frame clones, with some not included. The data contain fewer than 80,000 clones, less than 95% of them singletons. Sequencing was performed on naive CD4+ T cells from blood. Source of these receptors: a person aged 25-75 years in good health. The CDR3 runs from the conserved cysteine through the conserved F or W. D genes are given only for firm matches. The listing skips clone size in some rows; elsewhere it reads once, few, many or a size class.

clone_size	d_call	v_call	j_call	cdr3_nt	cdr3_aa
-	-	TRBV9	TRBJ2-3	TGTGCCAGCAGCGTCCGAGATGGAGATACGCAGTATTTT	CASSVRDGDTQYF
once	-	TRBV11-2	TRBJ1-1	TGTGCCAGCAGCTTAGGGTTCAGGGGCGGCGCATCCACTGAAGCTTTCTTT	CASSLGFRGGASTEAFF
once	TRBD2	TRBV10-1	TRBJ2-2	TGCGCCAGCAGCCCCTGGGCGGGGGCCGGGGAGCTGTTTTTT	CASSPWAGAGELFF
-	-	TRBV4-1	TRBJ2-7	TGCGCCAGCAGCCAAGGAGCAACAGGGCGAACGTACGAGCAGTACTTC	CASSQGATGRTYEQYF
-	-	TRBV27	TRBJ1-4	TGTGCCAGCGGTCGAGTCCGGGAAAAACTGTTTTTT	CASGRVREKLFF
-	TRBD1	TRBV2	TRBJ1-2	TGTGCCAGCGGGGACAGGGGGTATGGCTACACCTTC	CASGDRGYGYTF
-	-	TRBV4-1	TRBJ1-4	TGCGCCAGCAGCCAAGATTCGGGGGAGGGTGAAAAACTGTTTTTT	CASSQDSGEGEKLFF
-	TRBD1	TRBV7-7	TRBJ2-2	TGTGCCAGCAGCCGTGGACAGGGAGGCACCGGGGAGCTGTTTTTT	CASSRGQGGTGELFF
-	-	TRBV30	TRBJ2-5	TGTGCCTGGAACGGCGGAGTCCAAGAGACCCAGTACTTC	CAWNGGVQETQYF
-	-	TRBV11-2	TRBJ1-1	TGTGCCAGCAGCCAACAAGGGGGATTTGCTTTCTTT	CASSQQGGFAFF
once	-	TRBV28	TRBJ1-1	TGTGCCAGCAGTTTAACGGGATTGAACACTGAAGCTTTCTTT	CASSLTGLNTEAFF
few	TRBD1	TRBV10-3	TRBJ1-3	TGTGCCATCAGCCCGGACAGGCCGAACACCATATATTTT	CAISPDRPNTIYF
-	-	TRBV9	TRBJ1-3	TGTGCCAGCAGCGGACGATCCACGACGGGGGGAGGAAACACCATATATTTT	CASSGRSTTGGGNTIYF
-	TRBD2	TRBV15	TRBJ2-3	TGTGCCACCAGCAGGGCCGCTGGGGGGGTCTCTTTCGATACGCAGTATTTT	CATSRAAGGVSFDTQYF
-	TRBD1	TRBV2	TRBJ2-3	TGTGCCAGCAGTCCTACAGGGGGCGGCACAGATACGCAGTATTTT	CASSPTGGGTDTQYF
-	TRBD2	TRBV5-1	TRBJ2-7	TGCGCCAGCAGCCGGGGGGGGCAGTGGCCCGTCTACGAGCAGTACTTC	CASSRGGQWPVYEQYF
-	-	TRBV1	TRBJ1-1	TGCACCAGCAGCCAAGATCAGGACGGGGTAAGAAAGAACACTGAAGCTTTCTTT	CTSSQDQDGVRKNTEAFF
-	-	TRBV7-8	TRBJ2-1	TGTGCCAGCAGCCGGAGACGAGTCGACAATGAGCAGTTCTTC	CASSRRRVDNEQFF
once	-	TRBV2	TRBJ1-5	TGTGCCAGCGCCCTCACAGCTGGTAGCAATCAGCCCCAGCATTTT	CASALTAGSNQPQHF
-	TRBD1	TRBV6-5	TRBJ2-7	TGTGCCAGCAGTTATGATACAGGGGTGTCCACCTACGAGCAGTACTTC	CASSYDTGVSTYEQYF
-	TRBD2	TRBV5-1	TRBJ2-5	TGCGCCAGCAGCTTGGCCCTCGGGCGCCGGGGGGAGGAGACCCAGTACTTC	CASSLALGRRGEETQYF
-	TRBD1	TRBV6-1	TRBJ1-5	TGTGCCAGCAGATTCGGACAGGCCGCTCAGCCCCAGCATTTT	CASRFGQAAQPQHF
-	-	TRBV20-1	TRBJ1-2	TGCAGTGCGCAGAGGGAACATGGCTACACCTTC	CSAQREHGYTF
-	-	TRBV21-1	TRBJ1-4	TGTGCCAGCAGCAAAGGAGCCAGACTTAATGAAAAACTGTTTTTT	CASSKGARLNEKLFF
-	-	TRBV30	TRBJ2-3	TGTGCCTGGAGTGTTCGGGGGGCCATCACAGATACGCAGTATTTT	CAWSVRGAITDTQYF
-	TRBD1	TRBV9	TRBJ2-5	TGTGCCAGCAGCGTAGATGCGAGGACAGGGGTGGAGACCCAGTACTTC	CASSVDARTGVETQYF
-	-	TRBV6-1	TRBJ1-2	TGTGCCAGCAGTATTCAATCGGGTAACTATGGCTACACCTTC	CASSIQSGNYGYTF
-	TRBD2	TRBV15	TRBJ2-5	TGTGCCACCAGCAGCGGGAGGACCTTTGAGACCCAGTACTTC	CATSSGRTFETQYF
-	-	TRBV28	TRBJ2-7	TGTGCCAGCAGGTATGACAGGACCTACGAGCAGTACTTC	CASRYDRTYEQYF
once	-	TRBV5-1	TRBJ1-1	TGCGCCAGCAGCAAAGCGGAGGGAGAAGCTTTCTTT	CASSKAEGEAFF
-	TRBD1	TRBV6-1	TRBJ1-2	TGTGCCAGCGGAATCGGACAGGGGGGTGGCTACACCTTC	CASGIGQGGGYTF
-	TRBD1	TRBV28	TRBJ1-2	TGTGCCAGCAGCTCCCCAGGGGGTTTGACGCCTTATGGCTACACCTTC	CASSSPGGLTPYGYTF
-	-	TRBV18	TRBJ2-7	TGTGCCAGCTCACCTAAAAACGGCGGGAACGCCTACGAGCAGTACTTC	CASSPKNGGNAYEQYF